This TCR beta chain was identified during a study of T cell changes during pregnancy in multiple sclerosis (dated by TCRdb to between 2018 and 2020). With respect to the entire study: In women with multiple sclerosis, the researchers looked at how the T cell repertoire shifted as pregnancy progressed.

Libraries were made using the immunoSEQ multiplex PCR assay. TCRdb limited this immuneACCESS table to in-frame rearrangements with V and J called. A share of clones is missing; checked studies link under half to unresolved V genes, and the rest is unexplained. The sample data list about 47,000 clones, and approximately 92% of these were observed just once. Jointly, the top ten make up roughly 2.2% of the sample. The CDR3 starts with the cysteine, ends with the phenylalanine, and has 16 residues. Only the CDR3 part of the read is kept: 48 bases, read in frame from the first base. V lost 1 base and J lost 5 bases, and the count of bases not matched to a germline gene is 6. CDR1 and CDR2 (MNHEY, SVGAGI) derive from the germline V gene. With regard to this clone: The antigen it recognizes is unknown. No base qualities exist here, and no much larger clone lies one base off it.

The sample was peripheral blood, taken in the third trimester of pregnancy. The TCR comes from a female donor with multiple sclerosis, enrolled in a pregnancy study. Here the chain combines TRBV6-5 and TRBJ2-1; 9 bases in the middle match TRBD2. The CDR3 protein: CASSYLSGRKNNEQFF. In nucleotide form, the sequence is TGTGCCAGCAGTTACTTAAGCGGGAGGAAGAACAATGAGCAGTTCTTC.